A single sample is the source of the 2 T cell receptor beta chains below, sequenced in a study of T cell responses to AZD1222 COVID-19 vaccine. The assay was immunoSEQ multiplex PCR, and TCRdb's table has in-frame clones only and misses some. The sample contains approximately 82,000 clones, about 94% of which appear only once. The sample was peripheral blood, taken 28 days after the second AZD1222 dose. These receptors were obtained from an adult who received the AZD1222 COVID-19 vaccine.

This chain connects TRBV7-2 to TRBJ2-7; weak D call: TRBD2 (7 bases). Germline V gene data show CDR1 as SGHTA and CDR2 as FQGNSA. Trimming took 1 base from V and 3 from J, leaving 10 bases between them. The CDR3 is made up of 14 amino acids. The CDR3 coding sequence is TGTGCCAGCAGCTTAGGGGGAGGGGGCTACGAGCAGTACTTC. It specifies CASSLGGGGYEQYF.

This clone was observed a single time. The chain couples TRBV7-9 to TRBJ1-1, with 9 bases matching TRBD1. The germline gives CDR1 SEHNR, CDR2 FQNEAQ (reference sequence). Trimming cost V 4 bases and J 5 bases; bases outside gene matches: 5. The CDR3 loop spans 14 amino acids. CDR3 coding DNA: TGTGCCAGCAGCTCCGGACAGGGGCGGACTGAAGCTTTCTTT. This translates into CASSSGQGRTEAFF.